This T cell receptor (beta chain) was sequenced for a study of blood T cells in healthy people across ages. Sample-barcoded 5' priming and a J-beta primer mix drove a second PCR of roughly 6 to 12 cycles. Template switching added a 12-random-nucleotide identifier to every cDNA molecule. TCRdb recomputed calls from the 5' RACE reads with MiXCR, one row per CDR3 protein. This table holds 720,000 or so distinct CDR3 sequences, around 41% found once. Germline CDR1 SQVTM, CDR2 ANQGSEA. The CDR3 spans 13 residues. Losses at the gene ends were 6 bases for V and 6 bases for J; bases not matched to a gene: 5. The individuals who served as donors were healthy Caucasians living in Russia, aged roughly 6 to 90.

The specimen was blood. This clonotype was sampled from a man older than 75 in good health. V is TRBV29-1 and J is TRBJ2-2, with 9 bases fitting TRBD1. As DNA, the CDR3 is TGCAGCGTACAGGGGGCTAGGGCCGGGGAGCTGTTTTTT. The encoded protein is CSVQGARAGELFF.